The 10 T cell receptor beta chains presented below share a single source sample, sequenced in a study of blood T cell repertoires in COVID-19. Profiled with immunoSEQ multiplex PCR; TCRdb holds only in-frame clones, not every one. Among roughly 200,000 clones listed, around 85% were seen once. The specimen was peripheral blood. These receptors were collected from a human donor with active or convalescent COVID-19. The donor label of this sample is uncertain.

The chain is built from TRBV6-5 and TRBJ1-5; no clear D gene. CDR1 is MNHEY, CDR2 SVGAGI, per germline. The CDR3 has 14 residues. Trimming stripped 0 bases from V and 11 bases from J, with 14 bases between. CDR3 sequence: CASSYSVGSETQHF. The CDR3 DNA sequence: TGTGCCAGCAGTTACTCGGTGGGTAGCGAGACCCAGCATTTT.

Here the CDR3 reads CASSLLAGALNEQFF. CDR3 nucleotide sequence: TGTGCCAGCAGTTTACTAGCGGGGGCCCTCAATGAGCAGTTCTTC. The chain carries TRBV7-2 and TRBJ2-1; 11 nucleotides line up with TRBD2. The CDR3 totals 15 residues. J was trimmed by 6 bases and V by 6 bases; bases with no gene match: 7. Germline CDR1 SGHTA, CDR2 FQGNSA.

The chain carries TRBV7-2 and TRBJ2-4; 11 bases map to TRBD2. The ends lost 6 bases at V and 6 bases at J; junction bases unmatched: 4. The CDR3 contains 14 residues. Germline CDR1 reads SGHTA; CDR2 reads FQGNSA. The CDR3 DNA is TGTGCCAGCAGTTCTAGCGGGGGGATAAACATTCAGTACTTC. This codes for CASSSSGGINIQYF.

J is TRBJ1-2 and V is TRBV28; D might be TRBD1 (6 bases). The V gene lost 8 bases and the J gene lost 8 bases, with 27 bases spanning the gap. Per the germline V gene, CDR1 is MDHEN and CDR2 is SYDVKM. The CDR3 runs to 16 residues. The CDR3 DNA sequence: TGTGCCAGCCACCGCCCCGGGGGGCAGGTGTTTAAGGGCTACACCTTC. Translated, it gives CASHRPGGQVFKGYTF.

V usage is TRBV5-1 and J usage is TRBJ1-3, with TRBD1 identical over 7 bases. Germline V gene sequence: CDR1 SGHRS, CDR2 YFSETQ. CDR3 length: 16 residues. V lost 0 bases and J lost 2; bases outside the gene matches: 5. Here the CDR3 DNA reads TGCGCCAGCAGCTTGGGGGACAGCTCTACTGGAAACACCATATATTTT. This codes for CASSLGDSSTGNTIYF.

V gene TRBV6-1 combines with J gene TRBJ1-2; TRBD1 might be the D (6 bases). Germline V gene lookup returns CDR1 MNHNS and CDR2 SASEGT. V lost 3 bases and J lost 4, with 12 bases in between. The CDR3 has 14 amino acids. The CDR3 loop is CASSELQGRYGYTF. The CDR3 DNA sequence: TGTGCCAGCAGTGAGTTACAGGGCCGCTATGGCTACACCTTC.

J is TRBJ2-6 and V is TRBV5-1; 11 positions agree with TRBD2. The CDR3 runs 18 residues. J lost 0 bases, V lost 4 bases, and 6 bases had no gene match. CDR1 and CDR2 from the germline V gene are SGHRS and YFSETQ. The CDR3 coding sequence is TGCGCCAGCAGCCCGGGACTAGCGGCTCTCTCTGGGGCCAACGTCCTGACTTTC. Amino acids: CASSPGLAALSGANVLTF.

This clone was seen only a few times. J is TRBJ2-2 and V is TRBV7-3; 9 bases align to TRBD1. The V and J ends lost 1 base and 4 bases, in that order; junction bases with no gene match: 7. Germline V CDR1 and CDR2: SGHTA, FQGTGA. The CDR3 sequence is 17 residues long. CDR3 sequence (DNA): TGTGCCAGCAGCTTAAGCCCGACAGGGGGTAGCACCGGGGAGCTGTTTTTT. This codes for CASSLSPTGGSTGELFF.

This clone was seen once. The chain joins TRBV5-4 to TRBJ2-5; 10 bases fit TRBD2. Germline V gives CDR1 SGHNT, CDR2 YYREEE (reference sequence). The CDR3 covers 14 residues. The J segment lost 4 bases and the V segment lost 4 bases, leaving 4 bases of the junction unmatched. In nucleotides, the CDR3 is TGTGCCAGCAGCCTAGCGGGAGCTAGAGAGACCCAGTACTTC. This encodes CASSLAGARETQYF.

This clone was seen once. The rearrangement joins TRBV7-8 to TRBJ2-5; the D gene is possibly TRBD2 (6 bases). Germline CDR1 and CDR2: SGHVS and FQNEAQ. This CDR3 has 13 residues. V shed 0 bases and J shed 6 bases, with 8 bases lying between them. CDR3 protein: CASSLAGGKTQYF. The CDR3 DNA is TGTGCCAGCAGCTTAGCCGGGGGAAAGACCCAGTACTTC.